This T cell receptor beta chain stems from a study of shared clonotypes between healthy human individuals. V was shortened by 0 bases and J by 5 bases, with 3 bases between the two germline ends. The CDR3 runs to 12 residues. The germline gives CDR1 SGDLS, CDR2 YYNGEE. TCRdb's copy holds only in-frame clones and misses some; the assay was immunoSEQ multiplex PCR. This sample carries about 490,000 clones, 70% to 85% of them seen once, and the ten largest clones take roughly 12%. Donation came from healthy HIV-negative adults that had no recent acute infections or vaccinations. The chain has TRBV9 and TRBJ2-1, with D unresolved. The sequenced sample was PBMCs. The sequence derives from a middle-aged woman in good health. Some clones in this sample may be carry-over from other donors' samples. In DNA, the CDR3 is TGTGCCAGCAGCGTAGGGGACAATGAGCAGTTCTTC. It encodes CASSVGDNEQFF.